What follows are 25 T cell receptor beta chains derived from one specimen sequenced in a study of T cells after yellow fever vaccination. TCRdb called the 5' RACE reads again in MiXCR, with one record for every CDR3 protein. The top ten hold 3% to 3.5% of the sample, which has around 320,000 distinct CDR3 sequences, approximately 12% seen once. The sequenced sample was CD4+ T cells sorted from PBMCs, obtained 45 days after the yellow fever booster vaccination. Receptor source: a young man who received the YFV17D yellow fever vaccine.

This clonotype was counted between two and nine times. The CDR3 spells CSAAGAPQTQHF. In DNA, the CDR3 is TGCAGTGCCGCAGGGGCCCCGCAGACCCAGCATTTT. This chain uses TRBV20-1 with TRBJ1-5, with D perhaps matching TRBD1 (6 bases). This CDR3 has 12 residues. CDR1 and CDR2 from the germline V gene are DFQATT and SNEGSKA (reference sequence). The germline V and J ends were trimmed by 6 bases and 11 bases, with 17 bases remaining between them.

This clonotype occurred a few times. This chain uses TRBV7-3 with TRBJ2-1, with TRBD2 as a possible D gene (6 bases). Germline V CDR1 and CDR2: SGHTA, FQGTGA. This CDR3 comprises 15 residues. V dropped 2 bases and J dropped 2 bases, with 10 bases sitting between them. Here the CDR3 reads CASSLLGGTYNEQFF. In DNA form, the CDR3 reads TGTGCCAGCAGCTTACTAGGCGGGACCTACAATGAGCAGTTCTTC.

This clonotype was recorded many times. CDR3 loop: CATSDSGLAGLNEQFF. The CDR3 DNA reads as TGTGCCACCAGTGACTCGGGACTAGCGGGGCTCAATGAGCAGTTCTTC. V is TRBV24-1 and J is TRBJ2-1; TRBD2 agrees at 13 bases. CDR3 length: 16 residues. The J segment lost 6 bases and the V segment lost 4 bases, leaving 5 bases of the junction unmatched. In germline, CDR1 is KGHDR, CDR2 SFDVKD.

The V and J genes are TRBV7-2 and TRBJ1-2, with D uncertain. Germline CDR1 reads SGHTA; CDR2 reads FQGNSA. V gave up 5 bases and J gave up 7 bases, with 17 bases separating them. The CDR3 sequence is 14 residues long. CDR3 coding DNA: TGTGCCAGCAGCCCCCCGTATGGCCGCCTTGGCTACACCTTC. Protein: CASSPPYGRLGYTF.

This clonotype showed up just a few times. This chain connects TRBV12-3 or TRBV12-4 to TRBJ2-5; TRBD2 aligns across 7 bases. V gave up 7 bases and J gave up 2 bases; unmatched junction bases: 4. The CDR3 has 13 amino acids. The CDR3 DNA is TGTGCCAGCACGAAAGCGGGACAAGAGACCCAGTACTTC. Residues: CASTKAGQETQYF.

The rearrangement links TRBV14 to TRBJ1-6; D is unresolved. V gave up 0 bases and J gave up 4 bases, with 13 bases separating them. There are 17 residues in the CDR3. Germline assignment: CDR1 SGHDN and CDR2 FVKESK. The CDR3 loop is CASSQDFGGSYNSPLHF. In nucleotides, the CDR3 is TGTGCCAGCAGCCAAGATTTTGGCGGGTCATATAATTCACCCCTCCACTTT.

A few counts support this clonotype. This chain links TRBV2 with TRBJ2-1, with D perhaps TRBD1 (6 bases). V lost 6 bases to trimming and J lost 0 bases, with 12 bases between them. Germline values: CDR1 SNHLY, CDR2 FYNNEI. The CDR3 spans 15 residues. CDR3 amino acids: CASRRGIGSYNEQFF. CDR3 nucleotides: TGTGCCAGCAGAAGGGGGATAGGCTCCTACAATGAGCAGTTCTTC.

This clonotype was detected many times. V gene TRBV10-3 combines with J gene TRBJ2-5, with a possible D match to TRBD2 (5 bases). This CDR3 spans 14 amino acids. Trimming removed 10 bases from V and 0 bases from J, with 15 bases in between. The V gene's germline CDR1 is ENHRY and CDR2 SYGVKD. CDR3 in DNA: TGTGCCACCCGACCTTCCGGGGACCAAGAGACCCAGTACTTC. It codes for CATRPSGDQETQYF.

This clonotype was seen ten or more times. CDR3 region: CASSLGLAGGQQFF. CDR3 sequence (DNA): TGTGCCAGCAGCCTCGGACTAGCGGGGGGTCAGCAGTTCTTC. The chain employs TRBV3-1 and TRBJ2-1, with TRBD2 identical over 14 bases. The CDR3 runs 14 residues. CDR1 LGHDT and CDR2 YNNKEL come from the germline V gene (reference sequence). Unmatched junction bases numbered 4, after V lost 4 bases and J lost 11 bases.

This clonotype was detected only a few times. V usage is TRBV5-1 and J usage is TRBJ2-1; 8 nucleotides agree with TRBD1. J lost 4 bases, V lost 4 bases, and 7 bases had no gene match. CDR3 length: 15 residues. Germline V gene sequence: CDR1 SGHRS, CDR2 YFSETQ. The CDR3 DNA is TGCGCCAGCAGCGTCGGACAGGGTTGGTACAATGAGCAGTTCTTC. It yields the protein CASSVGQGWYNEQFF.

This clonotype was recorded a few times. The chain recombines TRBV7-2 with TRBJ2-3; 11 bases align to TRBD2. The germline CDR1 and CDR2 sequences are SGHTA and FQGNSA. Trimming at V came to 3 bases and at J to 9 bases, leaving 8 bases not matched to a gene. The CDR3 is made up of 15 amino acids. The chain's CDR3 is CASSLAGASGGTQYF. The CDR3 DNA follows: TGTGCCAGCAGCTTGGCGGGGGCTAGCGGGGGGACGCAGTATTTT. Full variable domain (missing parts from reference TRBV7-2 and TRBJ2-3): GAGVSQSPSNKVTEKGKDVELRCDPISGHTALYWYRQSLGQGLEFLIYFQGNSAPDKSGLPSDRFSAERTGGSVSTLTIQRTQQEDSAVYLCASSLAGASGGTQYFGPGTRLTVL.

This clonotype showed up just a few times. The chain recombines TRBV5-1 with TRBJ2-3; D may correspond to TRBD1 or TRBD2 (6 bases each). Between the trimmed V and J ends, which lost 1 base and 5 bases, there was a span of 11 bases. Germline values: CDR1 SGHRS, CDR2 YFSETQ. The CDR3 spans 14 residues. DNA of the CDR3: TGCGCCAGCAGCTTGAGGGGGGCTGGAGATACGCAGTATTTT. It translates to CASSLRGAGDTQYF.

This chain links TRBV15 with TRBJ1-6; D is undetermined. Germline loops: CDR1 LNHNV, CDR2 YYDKDF (reference sequence). CDR3 length: 19 amino acids. Between the trimmed V and J ends, which lost 0 bases and 0 bases, there was a span of 15 bases. CDR3 region: CATSRDWRRGSSYNSPLHF. Written as DNA, the CDR3 is TGTGCCACCAGCAGAGACTGGCGGAGAGGGAGCTCCTATAATTCACCCCTCCACTTT.

This clonotype was seen repeatedly, ten times or more. V and J are TRBV6-5 and TRBJ1-2; tentative D call: TRBD1 (5 bases). The CDR3 totals 16 residues. The germline CDR1 and CDR2 sequences are MNHEY and SVGAGI. Between the trimmed V and J ends, which lost 6 bases and 0 bases, there was a span of 17 bases. The CDR3 sequence is CASRSHPWGSNYGYTF. In nucleotides, the CDR3 is TGTGCCAGCAGATCCCACCCGTGGGGCTCTAACTATGGCTACACCTTC.

The rearrangement uses TRBV29-1 and TRBJ2-5, with 10 bases fitting TRBD2. V shed 7 bases, J shed 4 bases, and the junction held 6 bases outside the gene matches. The CDR3 totals 13 residues. The germline V gene has CDR1 SQVTM and CDR2 ANQGSEA. The DNA of the CDR3 is TGCAGCGCGTCCCCTAGCGGGAGAGAGACCCAGTACTTC. Translation gives CSASPSGRETQYF. The full variable domain, its missing parts supplied by reference TRBV29-1 and TRBJ2-5, is SAVISQKPSRDICQRGTSLTIQCQVDSQVTMMFWYRQQPGQSLTLIATANQGSEATYESGFVIDKFPISRPNLTFSTLTVSNMSPEDSSIYLCSASPSGRETQYFGPGTRLLVL.

This clonotype was seen a handful of times. This chain uses TRBV2 with TRBJ1-4; 9 bases align to TRBD1. Per the germline V gene, CDR1 is SNHLY and CDR2 is FYNNEI. The CDR3 runs to 15 residues. Trimming removed 4 bases from V and 7 bases from J; junction bases left unmatched: 7. CDR3 loop: CASSAQGARGEKLFF. CDR3 DNA sequence: TGTGCCAGCAGTGCACAGGGGGCGCGAGGTGAAAAACTGTTTTTT.

The sample holds a few counts of this clonotype. The V and J genes are TRBV7-6 and TRBJ1-4, with D unresolved. Deletions cut 4 bases from V and 10 bases from J, with 10 bases between. The CDR3 length is 12 residues. From germline, CDR1 is SGHVS and CDR2 FNYEAQ. CDR3 sequence reads: CASSSELGKLFF. DNA for the CDR3: TGTGCCAGCAGCTCAGAACTCGGAAAACTGTTTTTT.

This clonotype has a handful of counts. The V gene is TRBV5-1, the J gene TRBJ1-4; D uncertain. Germline values: CDR1 SGHRS, CDR2 YFSETQ. V shed 4 bases and J shed 5 bases, with 21 bases lying between them. The CDR3 is 17 residues long. The CDR3 DNA reads TGCGCCAGCAGCGTCGGGAGACAATCTACTCCAAATGAAAAACTGTTTTTT. It encodes CASSVGRQSTPNEKLFF.

The V and J genes are TRBV2 and TRBJ2-7; D may be TRBD1 or TRBD2 (5 bases each). Trimming left V 5 bases short and J 5 bases short, with 16 bases between. The germline V gene has CDR1 SNHLY and CDR2 FYNNEI. CDR3 length equals 14 residues. CDR3 in amino acids: CASSRRTIGDEQYV. The CDR3 DNA is TGTGCCAGCAGTCGGAGGACAATCGGCGACGAGCAGTACGTC.

This clonotype occurred a few times. J is TRBJ1-1 and V is TRBV6-5; 7 bases agree with TRBD1. The CDR3 loop spans 13 amino acids. The germline V gene has CDR1 MNHEY and CDR2 SVGAGI. J gave up 3 bases and V 10 bases, and 8 bases lay outside the gene matches. CDR3 sequence (DNA): TGTGCCACCATAGGGACAGCGTACACTGAAGCTTTCTTT. It translates to CATIGTAYTEAFF.

A few counts support this clonotype. The chain links TRBV2 to TRBJ2-4, with D unclear. The germline gives CDR1 SNHLY, CDR2 FYNNEI. The CDR3 runs 16 residues. V lost 4 bases and J lost 2, with 15 bases in between. DNA for the CDR3: TGTGCCAGCAGTGTTAGACTGAGTGAGCCCAAAAACATTCAGTACTTC. Amino acid sequence: CASSVRLSEPKNIQYF.

V and J are TRBV11-2 and TRBJ1-4; D not certain. The germline CDR1 and CDR2 sequences are SGHAT and FQNNGV. CDR3 length: 15 amino acids. The V and J ends lost 0 bases and 4 bases respectively, with 9 bases between them. The CDR3 nucleotides read TGTGCCAGCAGCTTAGACCCGGTGTATAATGAAAAACTGTTTTTT. Protein: CASSLDPVYNEKLFF.

This clonotype has just a few counts. V and J are TRBV5-6 and TRBJ2-7, with TRBD1 identical over 8 bases. CDR1 and CDR2 from the germline V gene are SGHDT and YYEEEE. Trimming cost V 4 bases and J 11 bases; bases outside gene matches: 8. The CDR3 is 12 amino acids. The CDR3 sequence is CASSLTGGVEYV. The CDR3 DNA reads as TGTGCCAGCAGCCTCACAGGGGGTGTAGAGTACGTC.

This clonotype was detected many times. This chain connects TRBV7-2 to TRBJ1-2, with 7 bases identical to TRBD1. The CDR3 covers 14 residues. V gave up 7 bases and J gave up 8 bases; unmatched junction bases: 13. Germline V lookup: CDR1 SGHTA, CDR2 FQGNSA. The CDR3 sequence is CASTHRDSYNGYTF. The CDR3 bases are TGTGCCAGCACCCACCGGGACAGCTATAACGGCTACACCTTC. Combining the CDR3 with reference TRBV7-2 and TRBJ1-2 gives the whole variable domain GAGVSQSPSNKVTEKGKDVELRCDPISGHTALYWYRQSLGQGLEFLIYFQGNSAPDKSGLPSDRFSAERTGGSVSTLTIQRTQQEDSAVYLCASTHRDSYNGYTFGSGTRLTVV.

This chain links TRBV2 with TRBJ1-2; 8 bases are a match to TRBD1. The V gene end was trimmed by 6 bases and the J gene end by 5 bases; junction bases not matched to a gene: 11. The CDR3 has 15 amino acids. Germline V gene sequence: CDR1 SNHLY, CDR2 FYNNEI. The CDR3 loop reads CASSGTGPPSYGYTF. Here the CDR3 DNA reads TGTGCCAGCAGCGGGACAGGTCCACCCTCTTATGGCTACACCTTC. Full variable domain (outside the CDR3, taken from reference TRBV2 and TRBJ1-2): EPEVTQTPSHQVTQMGQEVILRCVPISNHLYFYWYRQILGQKVEFLVSFYNNEISEKSEIFDDQFSVERPDGSNFTLKIRSTKLEDSAMYFCASSGTGPPSYGYTFGSGTRLTVV.